This T cell receptor (beta chain) originates from a study of T-cell memory formation after mild COVID-19. In germline, CDR1 is LGHNA, CDR2 YNFKEQ. Trimming shortened V by 1 base and J by 1 base, and 7 bases separated the two germline ends. The CDR3 loop spans 14 amino acids. TCRdb reprocessed the 5' RACE reads via MiXCR and lists one record per CDR3 protein. Of approximately 560,000 distinct CDR3 sequences listed, 15% to 20% are singletons. The rearrangement joins TRBV4-2 to TRBJ2-5; no clear D gene. The sample was PBMCs or a T cell subset sorted from them (not recorded which). The sequence derives from an adult woman who had mild COVID-19 (a few samples of this study predate the infection). Cell type and time point are not known. The CDR3 DNA sequence: TGTGCCAGCAGCCAAGGGGTGGGCCAAGAGACCCAGTACTTC. Residues: CASSQGVGQETQYF.